The TCR beta chain described here comes from a study of metastatic and nonmetastatic thyroid tumors. Study information: The comparison covered peripheral blood and tumor or nodule tissue in malignant and benign thyroid patients. Study findings and constraints: Reportedly, malignant thyroid tumors had significantly higher TCR beta diversity than benign nodules, in blood and tumor.

Remarks on this clone: Its specificity is unknown. Since a much larger clone is just one base distant, this may be a read error. The same CDR3 is also encoded by other DNA sequences in this sample.

In the original workflow: Variation in CDR3 across clinicopathological groups served as the basis for constructing a distant-metastasis classifier in papillary thyroid cancer. TCRdb re-called the PCR reads through MiXCR. The V and J calls come from TCRdb's annotation, not from the publication. Here the sample spans roughly 55,000 clones, roughly 17% being singletons. Until they underwent thyroid surgery, no patient had received any treatment. From germline, CDR1 is SGHVS and CDR2 FQNEAQ. The CDR3 consists of 18 residues. The V end was cut by 4 bases, the J end by 5 bases, with 26 bases between. The sequenced sample consisted of blood. The receptor comes from a male donor with papillary thyroid cancer or a benign thyroid nodule (not recorded which). Some clones in this sample may be carry-over from other donors' samples. The V and J genes are TRBV7-8 and TRBJ2-5, with a tentative D call TRBD2 (6 bases). The CDR3 nucleotides are TGTGCCAGCAGCTCGCGGGGTAGCGGTAGGGCCGTCGGGGAGACCCAGTACTTC. Translating gives CASSSRGSGRAVGETQYF.